This T cell receptor beta chain came from a study of cytomegalovirus exposure and HLA in healthy donors. Study background: Earlier sequencing of 150 million to 200 million T cells yielded fewer than 140 million unique TCR beta sequences.

Study-wide results and limits: The majority of TCR sequences were rare, yet some public TCRs appeared in many donors.

There are 15 residues in the CDR3. Germline CDR1 and CDR2: SGHRS and YFSETQ. V lost 4 bases, J lost 3 bases, and 17 bases lay in between. PCR involved 60 Vbeta and 13 Jbeta primers. Study processing details: Some 10 million of about 88 million unique TCR beta chains were shared, per a later count. The table came from immunoSEQ multiplex PCR; TCRdb's copy has only in-frame clones and leaves some out. V, J and clone size are taken as reported in that table, and D and trimming were inferred from the DNA itself. The data contain more than 100,000 clones, approximately 77% of them singletons. This clone was detected once. Its cognate antigen is unknown.

The clonotype was recovered from a woman aged 55 to 70 in good health and CMV-seronegative. The material sequenced was PBMCs. The chain recombines TRBV5-1 with TRBJ2-7, with D perhaps TRBD1 (6 bases). Here the CDR3 reads CASSPDRDNHYEQYF. CDR3 bases: TGCGCCAGCAGCCCCGACCGGGACAACCACTACGAGCAGTACTTC.